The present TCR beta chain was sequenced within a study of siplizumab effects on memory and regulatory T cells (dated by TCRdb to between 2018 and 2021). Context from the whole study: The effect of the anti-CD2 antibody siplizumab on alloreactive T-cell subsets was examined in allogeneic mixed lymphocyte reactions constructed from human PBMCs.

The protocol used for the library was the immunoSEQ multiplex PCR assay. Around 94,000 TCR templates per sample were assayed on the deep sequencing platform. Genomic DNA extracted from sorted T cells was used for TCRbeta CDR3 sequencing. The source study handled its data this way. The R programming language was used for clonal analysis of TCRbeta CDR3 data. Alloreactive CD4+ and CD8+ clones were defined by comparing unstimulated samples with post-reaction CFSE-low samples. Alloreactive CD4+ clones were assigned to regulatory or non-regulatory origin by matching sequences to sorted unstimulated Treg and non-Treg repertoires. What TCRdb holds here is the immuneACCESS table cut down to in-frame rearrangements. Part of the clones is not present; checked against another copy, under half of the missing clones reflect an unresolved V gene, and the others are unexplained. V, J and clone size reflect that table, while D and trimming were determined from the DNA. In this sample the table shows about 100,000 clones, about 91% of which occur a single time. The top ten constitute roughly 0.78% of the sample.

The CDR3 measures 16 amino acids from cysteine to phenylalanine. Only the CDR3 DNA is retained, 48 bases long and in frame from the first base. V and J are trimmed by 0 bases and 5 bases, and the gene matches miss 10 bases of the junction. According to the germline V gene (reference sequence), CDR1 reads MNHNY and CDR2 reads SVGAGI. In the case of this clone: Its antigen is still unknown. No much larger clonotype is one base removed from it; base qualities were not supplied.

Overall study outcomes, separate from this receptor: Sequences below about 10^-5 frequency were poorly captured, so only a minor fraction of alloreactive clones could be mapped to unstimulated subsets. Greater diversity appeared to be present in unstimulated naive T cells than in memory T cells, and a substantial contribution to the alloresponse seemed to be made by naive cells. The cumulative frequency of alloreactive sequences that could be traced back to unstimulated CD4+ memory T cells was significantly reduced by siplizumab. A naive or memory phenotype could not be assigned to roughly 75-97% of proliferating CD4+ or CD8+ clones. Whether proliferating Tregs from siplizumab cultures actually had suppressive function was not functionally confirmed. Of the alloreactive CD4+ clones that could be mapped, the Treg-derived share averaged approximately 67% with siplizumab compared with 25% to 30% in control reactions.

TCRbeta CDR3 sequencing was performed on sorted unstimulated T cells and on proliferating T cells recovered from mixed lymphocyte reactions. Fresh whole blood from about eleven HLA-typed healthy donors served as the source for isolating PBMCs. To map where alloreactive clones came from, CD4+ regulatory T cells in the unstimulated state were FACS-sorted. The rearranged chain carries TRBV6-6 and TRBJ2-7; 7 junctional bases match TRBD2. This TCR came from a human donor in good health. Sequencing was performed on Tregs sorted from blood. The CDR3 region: CASSYSGTGGVDEQYF. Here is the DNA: TGTGCCAGCAGTTACTCGGGTACGGGAGGTGTCGACGAGCAGTACTTC.